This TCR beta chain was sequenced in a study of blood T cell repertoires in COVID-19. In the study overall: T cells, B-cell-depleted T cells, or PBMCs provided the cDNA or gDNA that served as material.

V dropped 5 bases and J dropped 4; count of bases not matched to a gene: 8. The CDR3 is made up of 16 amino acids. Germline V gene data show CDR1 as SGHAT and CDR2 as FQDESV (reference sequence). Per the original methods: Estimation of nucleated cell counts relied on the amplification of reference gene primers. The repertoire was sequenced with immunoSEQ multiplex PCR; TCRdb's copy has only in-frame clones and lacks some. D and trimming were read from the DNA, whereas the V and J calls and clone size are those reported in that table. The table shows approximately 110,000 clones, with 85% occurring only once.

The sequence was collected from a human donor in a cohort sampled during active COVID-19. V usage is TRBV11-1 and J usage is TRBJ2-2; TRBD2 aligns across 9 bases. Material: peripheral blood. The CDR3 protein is CASSPAGGRSTGELFF. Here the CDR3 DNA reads TGTGCCAGCAGCCCCGCGGGGGGGCGTAGCACCGGGGAGCTGTTTTTT.